The 7 T cell receptor beta chains below all came from one sample that was sequenced in a study of Graves' ophthalmopathy and Graves' hyperthyroidism. Using RNA transcripts, the TCR beta CDR3 regions were amplified. HTBI primers were employed in first-round RT-PCR, then a second-round multiplex PCR followed. One entry per CDR3 protein results from TCRdb running MiXCR on the multiplex PCR reads. The sample has 500,000 to 600,000 distinct CDR3 sequences; less than 40% are singletons. Sequencing was done on a sample of peripheral blood or thyroid tissue (not recorded which). The receptors here all came from an adult man with Graves' hyperthyroidism.

The V gene is TRBV2, the J gene TRBJ2-1; 13 nucleotides line up with TRBD2. With V trimmed by 5 bases and J by 9 bases, 7 bases remained unmatched. The CDR3 extends over 15 amino acids. The germline V gene encodes CDR1 SNHLY and CDR2 FYNNEI. Written as DNA, the CDR3 is TGTGCCAGCAGTAGACTAGCGGGGGGCCGGAGTGAGCAGTTCTTC. It is translated as CASSRLAGGRSEQFF.

This clonotype has ten or more counts. This chain uses TRBV19 with TRBJ1-1, with 8 bases that match TRBD1. V dropped 4 bases and J dropped 3; count of bases not matched to a gene: 4. The CDR3 loop spans 14 amino acids. Germline-derived CDR1 and CDR2 are LNHDA and SQIVND (reference sequence). CDR3 protein: CASSNGQGYTEAFF. DNA of the CDR3: TGTGCCAGTAGTAACGGACAGGGTTACACTGAAGCTTTCTTT.

The chain has TRBV10-3 and TRBJ2-7; 8 nucleotides line up with TRBD2. There are 14 residues in the CDR3. V lost 3 bases and J lost 4; bases outside the gene matches: 5. Germline V gene data show CDR1 as ENHRY and CDR2 as SYGVKD. The CDR3: CAISESVAGYEQYF. For the CDR3, the DNA is TGTGCCATCAGTGAATCAGTAGCGGGGTACGAGCAGTACTTC.

This clonotype has a count of ten or more. The chain joins TRBV10-3 to TRBJ2-5; no reliable D call. The CDR3 is 13 amino acids. Germline assignment: CDR1 ENHRY and CDR2 SYGVKD. Trimming took 0 bases from V and 3 from J, leaving 5 bases between them. The DNA for the CDR3 is TGTGCCATCAGTGAGTCCGAAAAAGAGACCCAGTACTTC. This gives the protein CAISESEKETQYF.

V and J are TRBV2 and TRBJ2-5, with D perhaps assigned TRBD1 or TRBD2 (6 bases each). Germline CDR1 SNHLY, CDR2 FYNNEI. CDR3 length: 15 amino acids. Trimming took off 7 bases at V and 5 bases at J, with 20 bases between the two ends. Written as DNA, the CDR3 is TGTGCCAGCATTCGCCGGAGGGGGAAAGGGGAGACCCAGTACTTC. This encodes CASIRRRGKGETQYF.

Many counts were recorded for this clonotype. The chain carries TRBV29-1 and TRBJ2-5, with D perhaps assigned TRBD1 or TRBD2 (5 bases each). Trimming cost V 0 bases and J 2 bases, with 22 bases left between them. The CDR3 runs to 18 residues. CDR1 and CDR2 from the germline V gene are SQVTM and ANQGSEA. CDR3 coding DNA: TGCAGCGTTGAAGACGCCGGGACCTTAGAGGGTCGACAAGAGACCCAGTACTTC. Residues: CSVEDAGTLEGRQETQYF.

This clonotype turned up a few times. This chain links TRBV20-1 with TRBJ2-1; 8 nucleotides line up with TRBD1. Per germline, CDR1 DFQATT and CDR2 SNEGSKA (reference sequence). CDR3 length: 15 amino acids. V lost 3 bases to trimming and J lost 5 bases; unmatched junction nucleotides: 9. The CDR3 DNA is TGCAGTGCTAGGAAAGGACAGGGAGGTAACAATGAGCAGTTCTTC. Protein sequence: CSARKGQGGNNEQFF.